The sequence of this TCR beta chain was determined in a study of T cell responses to AZD1222 COVID-19 vaccine. Profiling relied on immunoSEQ multiplex PCR, and the TCRdb table lists in-frame clones only, not all of them. This sample has 200,000 to 250,000 clones, with 94% found just once. This clone was found a few times. This CDR3 is built from 12 residues. V lost 3 bases to trimming and J lost 7 bases, with 6 bases between them. Sequencing used peripheral blood, obtained 28 days after the second dose of the MenACWY control vaccine. The receptor comes from an adult who received the MenACWY meningococcal vaccine as a control. The chain uses TRBV12-3 or TRBV12-4 and TRBJ2-2; D unclear. CDR3 sequence reads: CASSFGRGELFF. In nucleotides, the CDR3 is TGTGCCAGCAGTTTCGGACGCGGGGAGCTGTTTTTT.